A single sample gave rise to the 22 T cell receptor beta chains below, sequenced in a study of identical twins. Each CDR3 protein gets one entry after TCRdb re-called the 5' RACE reads with MiXCR. The repertoire holds 430,000 or so distinct CDR3 sequences, with 20% to 30% as singletons. Separately, the same data were catalogued under a study of T cells expressing NK-cell markers.

Sequencing used CD4+ T cells sorted from blood. The receptors were gathered from a woman younger than 30 in good health.

The chain has TRBV18 and TRBJ2-2, with 8 bases aligning to TRBD1. The germline V gene encodes CDR1 KGHSH and CDR2 LQKENI. After removal of 3 bases from V and 4 bases from J, the junction contained 7 bases not matched to a gene. CDR3 length: 16 amino acids. The CDR3 here is CASSPTRTGFTGELFF. CDR3 coding DNA: TGTGCCAGCTCACCGACCCGGACAGGGTTCACCGGGGAGCTGTTTTTT.

In this sample, this clonotype turned up a few times. The J gene is TRBJ1-5, the V gene TRBV12-3 or TRBV12-4; maybe TRBD1 (6 bases). There are 16 residues in the CDR3. V lost 6 bases to trimming and J lost 2 bases, with 17 bases between them. The CDR3 DNA reads as TGTGCCAGCAGCTCTAGGGGGAATCGGCGCAATCAGCCCCAGCATTTT. Translating it yields CASSSRGNRRNQPQHF.

V usage is TRBV27 and J usage is TRBJ2-5, with TRBD1 identical over 9 bases. The germline gives CDR1 MNHEY, CDR2 SMNVEV (reference sequence). The CDR3 sequence is 15 residues long. The J segment lost 4 bases and the V segment lost 5 bases, leaving 8 bases of the junction unmatched. CDR3 in amino acids: CASSPGTGRRETQYF. DNA of the CDR3: TGTGCCAGCAGTCCGGGGACAGGGAGGCGAGAGACCCAGTACTTC.

CDR3 sequence: CASSFGQGASYNEQFF. The CDR3 coding sequence is TGCGCCAGCAGCTTCGGACAGGGTGCATCCTACAATGAGCAGTTCTTC. This chain links TRBV5-1 with TRBJ2-1; 8 bases match TRBD1. The CDR3 is 16 residues long. Germline V gene lookup returns CDR1 SGHRS and CDR2 YFSETQ. Trimming took 2 bases from V and 1 from J; bases not matched to a gene: 5.

This clonotype showed up just a few times. The chain couples TRBV6-5 to TRBJ2-2; D gene uncertain. The CDR3 consists of 13 residues. Trimming took 1 base from V and 6 from J, leaving 6 bases between them. CDR1 is MNHEY, CDR2 SVGAGI, per germline. This CDR3 reads CASSYFGAGELFF. As DNA, the CDR3 is TGTGCCAGCAGTTACTTTGGGGCCGGGGAGCTGTTTTTT.

The CDR3 here is CASSQRVLYNEQFF. As DNA, the CDR3 is TGTGCCAGCAGCCAGCGGGTACTCTACAATGAGCAGTTCTTC. The chain couples TRBV6-1 to TRBJ2-1, with a tentative D call TRBD2 (6 bases). In germline, CDR1 is MNHNS, CDR2 SASEGT. Trimming removed 6 bases from V and 3 bases from J, with 12 bases in between. The CDR3 has 14 residues.

This clonotype was seen just once. The chain has TRBV7-3 and TRBJ1-1; D unclear. This CDR3 comprises 13 residues. The ends were cut back, 5 bases at V and 1 base at J, with 8 bases in the middle. Looked up from germline, CDR1 is SGHTA and CDR2 is FQGTGA. CDR3 sequence reads: CASSAQTNTEAFF. The CDR3 DNA is TGTGCCAGCAGCGCGCAGACGAACACTGAAGCTTTCTTT.

CDR3: CASSNRQNLHSYEQYF. DNA for the CDR3: TGTGCCAGCAGTAACCGACAGAACCTCCACTCCTACGAGCAGTACTTC. V gene TRBV6-2 or TRBV6-3 combines with J gene TRBJ2-7, with D perhaps TRBD1 (5 bases). There are 16 residues in the CDR3. The V gene's germline CDR1 is MNHEY and CDR2 SVGEGT. Deletions cut 5 bases from V and 0 bases from J, with 17 bases between.

The chain couples TRBV2 to TRBJ2-3, with a tentative D call TRBD1 (5 bases). Germline V CDR1 and CDR2: SNHLY, FYNNEI. V dropped 7 bases and J dropped 4 bases, with 12 bases sitting between them. The CDR3 consists of 13 residues. Here the CDR3 reads CASNSRGPDTQYF. The CDR3 nucleotides read TGTGCCAGCAACTCTAGGGGCCCAGATACGCAGTATTTT. Full variable domain (missing parts from reference TRBV2 and TRBJ2-3): EPEVTQTPSHQVTQMGQEVILRCVPISNHLYFYWYRQILGQKVEFLVSFYNNEISEKSEIFDDQFSVERPDGSNFTLKIRSTKLEDSAMYFCASNSRGPDTQYFGPGTRLTVL.

This clonotype was detected only a few times. As DNA, the CDR3 is TGCAGTGCTAGTCGCGCGGACACTGAAGCTTTCTTT. Protein: CSASRADTEAFF. This rearrangement joins TRBV20-1 to TRBJ1-1; no clear D gene. V was shortened by 3 bases and J by 3 bases, with 8 bases between the two germline ends. This CDR3 spans 12 amino acids. The germline V gene has CDR1 DFQATT and CDR2 SNEGSKA (reference sequence).

The chain recombines TRBV5-6 with TRBJ1-2; 10 bases agree with TRBD1. Germline V CDR1 and CDR2: SGHDT, YYEEEE. This CDR3 has 14 amino acids. V was pared by 4 bases and J by 5 bases, with 5 bases of the junction left unmatched. The CDR3 is CASSDGTGEYGYTF. CDR3 nucleotides: TGTGCCAGCAGCGACGGGACAGGGGAATATGGCTACACCTTC.

This chain links TRBV10-3 with TRBJ2-1, with 7 bases matching TRBD2. The germline V gene has CDR1 ENHRY and CDR2 SYGVKD. V was pared by 10 bases and J by 3 bases, with 9 bases of the junction left unmatched. The CDR3 contains 14 residues. Here the CDR3 reads CATQAGSRYNEQFF. CDR3 nucleotide sequence: TGTGCCACGCAAGCGGGGAGTCGCTACAATGAGCAGTTCTTC.

There are a few counts of this clonotype. This sequence joins TRBV27 and TRBJ1-1; the D is unclear. Trimming left V 8 bases short and J 11 bases short, with 18 bases between. The length of the CDR3 is 12 residues. Per the germline V gene, CDR1 is MNHEY and CDR2 is SMNVEV (reference sequence). The CDR3 DNA reads as TGTGCCAGCGGACTTAGGGCCGCGTCGGCTTTCTTT. Translated: CASGLRAASAFF.

In this sample, this clonotype turned up a few times. For the CDR3, the DNA is TGCAGTGCTAGCCTGGCCAAAAACATTCAGTACTTC. It codes for CSASLAKNIQYF. The chain employs TRBV20-1 and TRBJ2-4, with D uncertain. Germline loops: CDR1 DFQATT, CDR2 SNEGSKA (reference sequence). This CDR3 is 12 amino acids long. The V and J ends lost 3 bases and 1 base respectively, with 4 bases between them.

This clonotype was seen a few times. The chain employs TRBV29-1 and TRBJ2-2; tentatively, D is TRBD1 (5 bases). CDR3 length equals 14 residues. Germline CDR1 SQVTM, CDR2 ANQGSEA. Trimming pared 7 bases from V and 2 bases from J, leaving 14 bases between. The CDR3 spells CSAELQGNTGELFF. The DNA of the CDR3 is TGCAGCGCCGAACTGCAGGGAAACACCGGGGAGCTGTTTTTT.

This clonotype was observed a handful of times. The chain employs TRBV5-1 and TRBJ2-7; 10 bases fit TRBD2. In germline, CDR1 is SGHRS, CDR2 YFSETQ. The CDR3 extends over 14 amino acids. V trimming: 4 bases; J trimming: 4 bases; junction bases outside the gene matches: 5. The CDR3 region is CASSPGLAAYEQYF. For the CDR3, the DNA is TGCGCCAGCAGCCCCGGACTAGCGGCTTACGAGCAGTACTTC. Full variable domain (remainder filled in from reference TRBV5-1 and TRBJ2-7): KAGVTQTPRYLIKTRGQQVTLSCSPISGHRSVSWYQQTPGQGLQFLFEYFSETQRNKGNFPGRFSGRQFSNSRSEMNVSTLELGDSALYLCASSPGLAAYEQYFGPGTRLTVT.

This clonotype showed up just a few times. The chain recombines TRBV7-2 with TRBJ2-3, with D possibly matching TRBD1 (5 bases). The J call may not be correct, given that the DNA end is closer to TRBJ1-5. This CDR3 comprises 15 residues. The germline V gene encodes CDR1 SGHTA and CDR2 FQGNSA. Here the CDR3 DNA reads TGTGCCAGCAGCCCTAGCGGGGGAGAGGTCGATACGCAGCATTTT. Its translation: CASSPSGGEVDTQHF.

The V call is TRBV2, the J call TRBJ2-7; 7 bases fit TRBD2. CDR1 is SNHLY, CDR2 FYNNEI, per germline. The CDR3 is made up of 12 amino acids. V lost 4 bases and J lost 5; bases outside the gene matches: 2. CDR3 amino acids: CASSGEGDEQYF. CDR3 bases: TGTGCCAGCAGTGGGGAGGGTGACGAGCAGTACTTC.

V is TRBV7-8 and J is TRBJ2-5, with TRBD2 as a possible D gene (6 bases). V lost 2 bases and J 5 bases, leaving 18 bases between the germline ends. The length of the CDR3 is 16 residues. Germline V gene sequence: CDR1 SGHVS, CDR2 FQNEAQ. The CDR3 protein is CASSLNRDSRGETQYF. The CDR3, as DNA: TGTGCCAGCAGCTTAAACCGGGACTCCCGGGGGGAGACCCAGTACTTC. Filled out from reference TRBV7-8 and TRBJ2-5, the complete variable domain reads GAGVSQSPRYKVAKRGQDVALRCDPISGHVSLFWYQQALGQGPEFLTYFQNEAQLDKSGLPSDRFFAERPEGSVSTLKIQRTQQEDSAVYLCASSLNRDSRGETQYFGPGTRLLVL.

The V call is TRBV30, the J call TRBJ2-7; D may be TRBD1 or TRBD2 (5 bases each). Trimming removed 1 base at V and 1 base at J, with 14 bases between. CDR1 and CDR2 (germline): GTSNPN, SVGIG (reference sequence). The CDR3 runs 15 residues. The chain's CDR3 is CAWSGYGAQSYEQYF. The CDR3 nucleotides read TGTGCCTGGAGTGGGTACGGGGCCCAGTCCTACGAGCAGTACTTC.

J is TRBJ2-7 and V is TRBV12-3 or TRBV12-4; D remains unclear. Trimming shortened V by 2 bases and J by 0 bases, and 11 bases separated the two germline ends. CDR3 length: 15 amino acids. In DNA, the CDR3 is TGTGCCAGCAGTTTAAAAAGTGAGAGCTCCTACGAGCAGTACTTC. Its protein product is CASSLKSESSYEQYF.

The gene calls are TRBV2 and TRBJ1-1, with D perhaps TRBD1 (5 bases). The CDR3 runs to 14 residues. Trimming left V 9 bases short and J 11 bases short, with 25 bases between. The germline gives CDR1 SNHLY, CDR2 FYNNEI. The CDR3 region has the DNA TGTGCCAGTGGGGGAGAGCAGCTGACATCGGGGGCTTTCTTT. Translation gives CASGGEQLTSGAFF. Full variable domain (missing parts from reference TRBV2 and TRBJ1-1): EPEVTQTPSHQVTQMGQEVILRCVPISNHLYFYWYRQILGQKVEFLVSFYNNEISEKSEIFDDQFSVERPDGSNFTLKIRSTKLEDSAMYFCASGGEQLTSGAFFGQGTRLTVV.